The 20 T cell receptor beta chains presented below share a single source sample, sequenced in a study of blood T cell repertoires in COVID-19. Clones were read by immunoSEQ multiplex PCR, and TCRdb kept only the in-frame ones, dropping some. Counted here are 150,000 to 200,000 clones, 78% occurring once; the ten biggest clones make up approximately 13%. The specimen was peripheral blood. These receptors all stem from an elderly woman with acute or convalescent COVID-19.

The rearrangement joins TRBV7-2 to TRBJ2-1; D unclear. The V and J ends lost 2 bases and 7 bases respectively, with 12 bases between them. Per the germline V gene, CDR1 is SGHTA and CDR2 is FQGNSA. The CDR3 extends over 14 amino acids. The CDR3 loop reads CASSLSLHGNEQFF. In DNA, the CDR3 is TGTGCCAGCAGCTTAAGTTTACACGGGAATGAGCAGTTCTTC.

The chain's CDR3 is CASSFGKVWGHYEQYF. The CDR3 bases are TGTGCCAGCAGCTTTGGGAAGGTGTGGGGACACTACGAGCAGTACTTC. The rearrangement uses TRBV11-2 and TRBJ2-7, with D possibly TRBD1 on 6 matching bases. CDR1 is SGHAT and CDR2 is FQNNGV in the germline V gene. CDR3 size: 16 residues. The V and J ends lost 3 bases and 3 bases respectively, with 18 bases between them.

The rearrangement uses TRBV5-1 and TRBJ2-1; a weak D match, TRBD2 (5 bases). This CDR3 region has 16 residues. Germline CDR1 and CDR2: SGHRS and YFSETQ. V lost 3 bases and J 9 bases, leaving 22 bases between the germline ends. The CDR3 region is CASSSNGLVEGGEQFF. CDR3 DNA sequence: TGCGCCAGCAGCTCCAACGGACTGGTTGAAGGAGGTGAGCAGTTCTTC.

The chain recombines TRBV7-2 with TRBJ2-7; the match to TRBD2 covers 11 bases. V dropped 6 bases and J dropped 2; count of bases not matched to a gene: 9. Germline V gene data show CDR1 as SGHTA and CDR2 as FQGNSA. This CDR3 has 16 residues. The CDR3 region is CASRPTSGGPPYEQYF. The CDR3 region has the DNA TGTGCCAGCAGGCCTACTAGCGGGGGCCCGCCCTACGAGCAGTACTTC.

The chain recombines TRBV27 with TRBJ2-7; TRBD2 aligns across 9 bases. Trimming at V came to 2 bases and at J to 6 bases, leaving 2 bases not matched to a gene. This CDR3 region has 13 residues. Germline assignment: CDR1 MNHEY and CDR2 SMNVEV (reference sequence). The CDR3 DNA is TGTGCCAGCAGTTTAGCGGGAGGGACCGAGCAGTACTTC. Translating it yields CASSLAGGTEQYF.

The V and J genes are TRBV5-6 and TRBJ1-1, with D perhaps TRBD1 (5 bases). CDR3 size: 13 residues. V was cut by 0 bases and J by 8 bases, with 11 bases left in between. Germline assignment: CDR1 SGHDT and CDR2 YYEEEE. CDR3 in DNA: TGTGCCAGCAGCTTGGTAGGGGATCGGGAAGCTTTCTTT. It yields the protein CASSLVGDREAFF.

Here the CDR3 DNA reads TGTGCCAGCAGTTTAAGGACCCGGCGGGAGTCCTACAATGAGCAGTTCTTC. The encoded protein is CASSLRTRRESYNEQFF. J is TRBJ2-1 and V is TRBV27; 7 bases align to TRBD2. Trimming at V came to 2 bases and at J to 1 base, leaving 8 bases not matched to a gene. This CDR3 is built from 17 residues. Germline loops: CDR1 MNHEY, CDR2 SMNVEV (reference sequence).

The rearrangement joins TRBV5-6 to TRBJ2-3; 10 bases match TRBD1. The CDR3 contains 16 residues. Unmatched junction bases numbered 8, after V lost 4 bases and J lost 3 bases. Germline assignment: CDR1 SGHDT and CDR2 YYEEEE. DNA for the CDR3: TGTGCCAGCAGCGACGACAGGGGGCCTCGGACAGATACGCAGTATTTT. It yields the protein CASSDDRGPRTDTQYF.

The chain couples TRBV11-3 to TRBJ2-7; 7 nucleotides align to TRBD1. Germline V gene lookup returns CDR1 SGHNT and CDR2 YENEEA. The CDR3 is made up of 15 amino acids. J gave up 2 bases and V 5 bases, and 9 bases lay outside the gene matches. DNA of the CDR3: TGTGCCAGCAGCATAGGGGACAGTCCCCCCTACGAGCAGTACTTC. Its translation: CASSIGDSPPYEQYF.

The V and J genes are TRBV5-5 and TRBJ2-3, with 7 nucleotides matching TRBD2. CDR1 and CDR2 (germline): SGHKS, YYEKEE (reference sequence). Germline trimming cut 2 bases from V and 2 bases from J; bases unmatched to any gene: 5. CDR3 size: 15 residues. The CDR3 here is CASSFRGEPTDTQYF. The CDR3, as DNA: TGTGCCAGCAGCTTCCGGGGGGAGCCCACAGATACGCAGTATTTT.

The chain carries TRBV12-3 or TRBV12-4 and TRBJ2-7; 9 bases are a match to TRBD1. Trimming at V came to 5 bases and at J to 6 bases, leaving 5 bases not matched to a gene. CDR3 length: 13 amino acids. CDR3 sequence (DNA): TGTGCCAGCAGTCGGGACAGGGTGAGCGAGCAGTACTTC. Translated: CASSRDRVSEQYF.

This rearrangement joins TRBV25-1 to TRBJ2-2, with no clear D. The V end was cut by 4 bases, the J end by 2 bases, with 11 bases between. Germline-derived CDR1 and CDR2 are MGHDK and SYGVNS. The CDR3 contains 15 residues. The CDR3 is CASSGRVFNTGELFF. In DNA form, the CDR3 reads TGTGCCAGCAGTGGTCGAGTGTTCAACACCGGGGAGCTGTTTTTT.

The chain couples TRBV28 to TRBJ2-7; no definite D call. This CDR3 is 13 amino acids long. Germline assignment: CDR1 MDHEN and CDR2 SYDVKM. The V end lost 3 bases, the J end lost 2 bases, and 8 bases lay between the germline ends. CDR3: CASSFPTAYEQYF. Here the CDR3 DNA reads TGTGCCAGCAGTTTCCCCACAGCCTACGAGCAGTACTTC.

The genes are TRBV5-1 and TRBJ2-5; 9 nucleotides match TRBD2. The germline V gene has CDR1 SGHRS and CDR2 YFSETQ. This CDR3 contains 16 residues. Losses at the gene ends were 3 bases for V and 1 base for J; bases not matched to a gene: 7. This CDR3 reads CASSSRLADSQETQYF. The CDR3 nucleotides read TGCGCCAGCAGCTCGCGACTAGCGGACTCCCAAGAGACCCAGTACTTC.

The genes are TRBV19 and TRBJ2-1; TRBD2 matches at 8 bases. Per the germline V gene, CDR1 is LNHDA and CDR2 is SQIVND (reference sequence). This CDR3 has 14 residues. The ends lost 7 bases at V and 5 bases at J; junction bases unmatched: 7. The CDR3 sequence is CASKGGRPNNEQFF. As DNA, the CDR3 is TGTGCCAGTAAGGGCGGGAGGCCTAACAATGAGCAGTTCTTC.

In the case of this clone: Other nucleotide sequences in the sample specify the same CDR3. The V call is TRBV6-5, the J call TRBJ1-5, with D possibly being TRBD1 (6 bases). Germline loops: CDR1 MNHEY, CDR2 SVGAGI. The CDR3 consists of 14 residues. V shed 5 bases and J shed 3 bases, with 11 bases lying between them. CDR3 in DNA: TGTGCCAGCAGTCTACAGGGTTCCAATCAGCCCCAGCATTTT. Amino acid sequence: CASSLQGSNQPQHF.

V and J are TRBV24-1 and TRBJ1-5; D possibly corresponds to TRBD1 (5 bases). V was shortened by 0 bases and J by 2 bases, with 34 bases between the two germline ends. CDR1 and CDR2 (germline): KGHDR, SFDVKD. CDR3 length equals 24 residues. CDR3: CATSDLPRGRRRSWRSSGNQPQHF. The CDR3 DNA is TGTGCCACCAGTGATTTGCCCCGGGGGAGGCGGCGAAGTTGGCGCTCTTCGGGCAATCAGCCCCAGCATTTT.

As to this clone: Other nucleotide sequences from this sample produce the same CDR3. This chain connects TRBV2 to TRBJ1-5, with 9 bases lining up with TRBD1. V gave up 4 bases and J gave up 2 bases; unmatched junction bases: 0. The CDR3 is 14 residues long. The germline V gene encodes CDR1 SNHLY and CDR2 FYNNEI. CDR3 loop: CASSGTGGNQPQHF. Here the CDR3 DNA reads TGTGCCAGCAGTGGGACAGGGGGCAATCAGCCCCAGCATTTT.

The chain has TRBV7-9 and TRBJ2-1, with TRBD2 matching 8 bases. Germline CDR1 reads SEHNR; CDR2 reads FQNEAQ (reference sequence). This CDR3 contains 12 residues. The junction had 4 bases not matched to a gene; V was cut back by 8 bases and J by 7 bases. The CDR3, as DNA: TGTGCCAGCCGGGAGGGTCGGAATGAGCAGTTCTTC. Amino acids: CASREGRNEQFF.

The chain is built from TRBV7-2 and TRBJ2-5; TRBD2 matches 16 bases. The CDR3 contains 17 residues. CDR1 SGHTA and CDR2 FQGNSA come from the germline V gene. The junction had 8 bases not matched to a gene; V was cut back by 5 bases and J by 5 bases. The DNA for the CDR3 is TGTGCCAGCAGCGGAGGGACTAGCGGGGGGGCCCGGGAGACCCAGTACTTC. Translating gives CASSGGTSGGARETQYF. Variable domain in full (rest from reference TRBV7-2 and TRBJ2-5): GAGVSQSPSNKVTEKGKDVELRCDPISGHTALYWYRQSLGQGLEFLIYFQGNSAPDKSGLPSDRFSAERTGGSVSTLTIQRTQQEDSAVYLCASSGGTSGGARETQYFGPGTRLLVL.